These T cell receptor beta chains were read from a single sample in a study of blood T cell repertoires in COVID-19. Assay: immunoSEQ multiplex PCR; the TCRdb copy retains only in-frame clones and omits some. In the table there are approximately 190,000 clones, 70% to 90% of which are singletons. Sequencing was carried out using peripheral blood. Receptors originate from an elderly man with acute or convalescent COVID-19. CDR3s include the opening cysteine and the closing phenylalanine or tryptophan. The order of the fields is V gene, J gene, clone size, D gene, CDR3 DNA, CDR3 protein. The D gene is left open where the match is weak. Clone size appears in some rows only: once, few, many, or a class for an expanded clone.

v_gene: TRBV19
j_gene: TRBJ2-5
abundance: few
d_gene: TRBD1
CDR3nt: TGTGCCAGTAGTATTCGACAGGGGGCTAGAGAGACCCAGTACTTC
CDR3aa: CASSIRQGARETQYF

v_gene: TRBV9
j_gene: TRBJ2-7
abundance: .
d_gene: TRBD1
CDR3nt: TGTGCCAGCAGCGCCGAGGACAGGGGGCTGAAGAAGCAGTACTTC
CDR3aa: CASSAEDRGLKKQYF

v_gene: TRBV13
j_gene: TRBJ2-5
abundance: .
d_gene: .
CDR3nt: TGTGCCAGCAGCTTAGGGCTAGCCCGGACTCAAGAGACCCAGTACTTC
CDR3aa: CASSLGLARTQETQYF

v_gene: TRBV7-2
j_gene: TRBJ2-1
abundance: .
d_gene: TRBD2
CDR3nt: TGTGCCAGCAGCCCCTCTTCCAGCGGGAGGTACAATGAGCAGTTCTTC
CDR3aa: CASSPSSSGRYNEQFF

v_gene: TRBV6-5
j_gene: TRBJ1-4
abundance: .
d_gene: .
CDR3nt: TGTGCCACCCGGGGAGGGGGGAATGAAAAACTGTTTTTT
CDR3aa: CATRGGGNEKLFF

v_gene: TRBV7-9
j_gene: TRBJ2-3
abundance: .
d_gene: .
CDR3nt: TGTGCCAGCAGCTTATCTAGCACAGATACGCAGTATTTT
CDR3aa: CASSLSSTDTQYF

v_gene: TRBV7-9
j_gene: TRBJ2-2
abundance: .
d_gene: TRBD2
CDR3nt: TGTGCCAGCAGCTGGGGAGGGGCGGAACGAGGCGGGGAGCTGTTTTTT
CDR3aa: CASSWGGAERGGELFF

v_gene: TRBV7-3
j_gene: TRBJ2-5
abundance: .
d_gene: TRBD2
CDR3nt: TGTGCCAGCAGTCCGGGGCGGGAGGGCTCGGAGACCCAGTACTTC
CDR3aa: CASSPGREGSETQYF

v_gene: TRBV30
j_gene: TRBJ2-3
abundance: .
d_gene: TRBD1
CDR3nt: TGTGCCTGCAGACAGGGGGCGGGAGATACGCAGTATTTT
CDR3aa: CACRQGAGDTQYF

v_gene: TRBV11-2
j_gene: TRBJ2-7
abundance: .
d_gene: TRBD1
CDR3nt: TGTGCCAGCAGCTCTGGGACAGTCCTCTACGAGCAGTACTTC
CDR3aa: CASSSGTVLYEQYF

v_gene: TRBV3-1/TRBV3-2
j_gene: TRBJ2-1
abundance: .
d_gene: .
CDR3nt: TGTGCCAGCAGCCAATATGGGCGGGATCCCTACAATGAGCAGTTCTTC
CDR3aa: CASSQYGRDPYNEQFF

v_gene: TRBV27
j_gene: TRBJ1-1
abundance: .
d_gene: .
CDR3nt: TGTGCCAGCAGTCTAAGAACGGTGGGGCAAGCTTTCTTT
CDR3aa: CASSLRTVGQAFF

v_gene: TRBV11-3
j_gene: TRBJ2-1
abundance: .
d_gene: .
CDR3nt: TGTGCCAGCAGCTTAGATTATGCGGTTATGGATGAGCAGTTCTTC
CDR3aa: CASSLDYAVMDEQFF

v_gene: TRBV7-3
j_gene: TRBJ2-5
abundance: .
d_gene: .
CDR3nt: TGTGCCAGCAGTTTTACACAGGGCCCCCAAGAGACCCAGTACTTC
CDR3aa: CASSFTQGPQETQYF

v_gene: TRBV11-2
j_gene: TRBJ1-2
abundance: .
d_gene: TRBD1
CDR3nt: TGTGCCAGCAGCTTAGGGACAGGGAGGGGAAACTATGGCTACACCTTC
CDR3aa: CASSLGTGRGNYGYTF

v_gene: TRBV18
j_gene: TRBJ2-2
abundance: once
d_gene: .
CDR3nt: TGTGCCAGCTCACCGCTCGGACAAATGAACACCGGGGAGCTGTTTTTT
CDR3aa: CASSPLGQMNTGELFF

v_gene: TRBV9
j_gene: TRBJ2-6
abundance: few
d_gene: .
CDR3nt: TGTGCCAGCAGCGAAACGAGGGGGTCTGGGGCCAACGTCCTGACTTTC
CDR3aa: CASSETRGSGANVLTF

v_gene: TRBV5-1
j_gene: TRBJ1-2
abundance: .
d_gene: .
CDR3nt: TGCGCCAGCAGCTTGGGCGGGACTAACTATGGCTACACCTTC
CDR3aa: CASSLGGTNYGYTF

v_gene: TRBV6-6
j_gene: TRBJ2-6
abundance: .
d_gene: .
CDR3nt: TGTGCCAGCAGTCCGGTGGGGACTTCGAGCTCTGGGGCCAACGTCCTGACTTTC
CDR3aa: CASSPVGTSSSGANVLTF

v_gene: TRBV10-1
j_gene: TRBJ2-1
abundance: few
d_gene: TRBD2
CDR3nt: TGCGCCAGCAGTCTACTAGCGGGAGGGTACAATGAGCAGTTCTTC
CDR3aa: CASSLLAGGYNEQFF

v_gene: TRBV11-3
j_gene: TRBJ2-1
abundance: .
d_gene: TRBD2
CDR3nt: TGTGCCAGCAGCCCCGGGACTAGCGTGGAGTCCTACAATGAGCAGTTCTTC
CDR3aa: CASSPGTSVESYNEQFF

v_gene: TRBV19
j_gene: TRBJ1-3
abundance: .
d_gene: TRBD1
CDR3nt: TGTGCCAGTAGGGGACAGGGGGATGGAAACACCATATATTTT
CDR3aa: CASRGQGDGNTIYF

v_gene: TRBV5-1
j_gene: TRBJ2-2
abundance: .
d_gene: .
CDR3nt: TGCGCCAGCAGCTTGGGACTTTACACCGGGGAGCTGTTTTTT
CDR3aa: CASSLGLYTGELFF

v_gene: TRBV29-1
j_gene: TRBJ1-2
abundance: .
d_gene: .
CDR3nt: TGCAGCGTGCAAGCTCAGGGCCACTATGGCTACACCTTC
CDR3aa: CSVQAQGHYGYTF

v_gene: TRBV5-4
j_gene: TRBJ1-2
abundance: .
d_gene: TRBD1
CDR3nt: TGTGCCAGCAGCTCCCGACAGGGCCCAACTAACTATGGCTACACCTTC
CDR3aa: CASSSRQGPTNYGYTF

v_gene: TRBV6-4
j_gene: TRBJ1-1
abundance: .
d_gene: TRBD1
CDR3nt: TGTGCCAGCAGAATGGACAGGATGAACACTGAAGCTTTCTTT
CDR3aa: CASRMDRMNTEAFF

v_gene: TRBV11-3
j_gene: TRBJ2-1
abundance: .
d_gene: TRBD2
CDR3nt: TGTGCCAGCAGCTTAAGTGCTAGCGGGAGAAACAATGAGCAGTTCTTC
CDR3aa: CASSLSASGRNNEQFF

v_gene: TRBV11-2
j_gene: TRBJ2-1
abundance: .
d_gene: .
CDR3nt: TGTGCCAGCAGCTTTAGGGGGGGCGGGCTAGAGTTCTACAATGAGCAGTTCTTC
CDR3aa: CASSFRGGGLEFYNEQFF

v_gene: TRBV5-4
j_gene: TRBJ2-1
abundance: .
d_gene: TRBD2
CDR3nt: TGTGCCAGCAGCATACTAGCGGGAGTTAGGAATGAGCAGTTCTTC
CDR3aa: CASSILAGVRNEQFF

v_gene: TRBV28
j_gene: TRBJ1-1
abundance: .
d_gene: .
CDR3nt: TGTGCCAGCAGTTTCGGACTCAACACTGAAGCTTTCTTT
CDR3aa: CASSFGLNTEAFF

v_gene: TRBV6-2/TRBV6-3
j_gene: TRBJ1-4
abundance: .
d_gene: .
CDR3nt: TGTGCCAGCAGTGGCCAGGTGTCGGAGGGTGAAAAACTGTTTTTT
CDR3aa: CASSGQVSEGEKLFF

v_gene: TRBV30
j_gene: TRBJ2-3
abundance: .
d_gene: TRBD1
CDR3nt: TGTGCCTGGAGTGTCGGGACAGGGGGTTCGACAGATACGCAGTATTTT
CDR3aa: CAWSVGTGGSTDTQYF

v_gene: TRBV2
j_gene: TRBJ2-4
abundance: .
d_gene: TRBD1
CDR3nt: TGTGCCAGCAGTGGCCAGGGGGCGAGCGGCATTCAGTACTTC
CDR3aa: CASSGQGASGIQYF

v_gene: TRBV28
j_gene: TRBJ2-2
abundance: .
d_gene: .
CDR3nt: TGTGCCAGCTCCCCATACACCGGGGAGCTGTTTTTT
CDR3aa: CASSPYTGELFF

v_gene: TRBV3-1/TRBV3-2
j_gene: TRBJ2-1
abundance: .
d_gene: .
CDR3nt: TGTGCCAGCAGCCAAGATCCTTCGGGACTTCTAAACAATGAGCAGTTCTTC
CDR3aa: CASSQDPSGLLNNEQFF

v_gene: TRBV5-1
j_gene: TRBJ1-6
abundance: once
d_gene: .
CDR3nt: TGCGCCAGCAGCTTGGATCGGCGGGTGAGCTCCTATAATTCACCCCTCCACTTT
CDR3aa: CASSLDRRVSSYNSPLHF

v_gene: TRBV24-1
j_gene: TRBJ2-2
abundance: once
d_gene: TRBD2
CDR3nt: TGTGCCACCAGTGCGGCTAGCGGGGGAGGAGAACGGGAGCTGTTTTTT
CDR3aa: CATSAASGGGERELFF

v_gene: TRBV29-1
j_gene: TRBJ2-1
abundance: .
d_gene: .
CDR3nt: TGCAGCGTTGATTGGGCCTTTAGCAATGAGCAGTTCTTC
CDR3aa: CSVDWAFSNEQFF

v_gene: TRBV7-2
j_gene: TRBJ2-5
abundance: .
d_gene: .
CDR3nt: TGTGCCAGCGCCTATGGGGGGAAGGAGACCCAGTACTTC
CDR3aa: CASAYGGKETQYF

v_gene: TRBV11-3
j_gene: TRBJ2-2
abundance: .
d_gene: .
CDR3nt: TGTGCCAGCAGCTTATCGGCGGTGAACACCGGGGAGCTGTTTTTT
CDR3aa: CASSLSAVNTGELFF